These T cell receptor beta chains were read from a single sample in a study of vaccination and CD4 T cells after COVID-19. TCRdb re-called the PCR reads through MiXCR, storing one row per CDR3 protein. The table has fewer than 9,500 distinct CDR3 sequences, less than 70% seen once; the top ten hold roughly a third. Their cognate antigens are unknown. Sequencing input: CD4+ T cells from blood, cultured in vitro. Receptors originate from a human donor who had recovered from COVID-19. CDR3s include the opening cysteine and the closing phenylalanine or tryptophan. A D gene is named only where the DNA matches it firmly. Where a row states a size, it is once, few, many or the class of an expanded clone; other rows omit it.

>TRBJ1-3|NA|TRBV7-6|NA
TGTGCCAGCAGTGTACAGGGAGGTGGAAACACCATATATTTT
CASSVQGGGNTIYF
>TRBJ1-6|NA|TRBV5-1|NA
TGCGCCAGCAGCTTGGTCGGTCAGGGAGGTTCACCCCTCCACTTT
CASSLVGQGGSPLHF
>TRBJ2-5|NA|TRBV6-1|NA
TGTGCCAGCAGTCCGACTAGTGAAGAGACCCAGTACTTC
CASSPTSEETQYF
>TRBJ1-1|NA|TRBV15|NA
TGTGCCACCAGCAGAGAGGGGGGGAACACTGAAGCTTTCTTT
CATSREGGNTEAFF
>TRBJ2-3|NA|TRBV24-1|few
TGTGCCACCAGTGACCCGGGTATCCAGGATACGCAGTATTTT
CATSDPGIQDTQYF
>TRBJ2-5|TRBD1|TRBV6-5|NA
TGTGCCAGCAGTTACAGGACAGGGGGCACGGAGACCCAGTACTTC
CASSYRTGGTETQYF
>TRBJ1-1|NA|TRBV27|NA
TGTGCCAGCAAAAGACACTCGGGGACTGAAGCTTTCTTT
CASKRHSGTEAFF
>TRBJ1-1|NA|TRBV30|NA
TGTGCCTGGGCCGACGGGACTCGGGCTTTCTTT
CAWADGTRAFF
>TRBJ2-5|NA|TRBV7-2|NA
TGTGCCAGCAGCCAAGGTGGGGCGGAGGAGACCCAGTACTTC
CASSQGGAEETQYF
>TRBJ2-7|TRBD2|TRBV12-5|few
TGTGCTAGTGGTCCTCCGGCGAGCGGGGGCCGGTACGAGCAGTACTTC
CASGPPASGGRYEQYF
>TRBJ2-3|TRBD2|TRBV20-1|NA
TGCAGTGCTCCGACTAGCGGGAGGGGGGGCACAGATACGCAGTATTTT
CSAPTSGRGGTDTQYF
>TRBJ2-5|NA|TRBV9|once
TGTGCCAGCAGCGAGGGGGGGACCCAGTACTTC
CASSEGGTQYF
>TRBJ2-3|TRBD2|TRBV28|NA
TGTGCCAGCAGTTTTAGCCCCTGGCGGGGGGGCACAGATACGCAGTATTTT
CASSFSPWRGGTDTQYF
>TRBJ1-2|TRBD1|TRBV27|NA
TGTGCCAGCAGTTCCCCGCCGGGACAGGGGGGCTACACCTTC
CASSSPPGQGGYTF
>TRBJ2-7|NA|TRBV12-3/TRBV12-4|once
TGTGCCAGCAGTTTAGCGACTGGATACGAGCAGTACTTC
CASSLATGYEQYF
>TRBJ2-7|NA|TRBV6-1|NA
TGTGCCAGCAGGAGGGACTCCTACGAGCAGTACTTC
CASRRDSYEQYF
>TRBJ2-5|TRBD2|TRBV27|NA
TGTGCCAGCAGATTAGCGGGACCCGAAGAGACCCAGTACTTC
CASRLAGPEETQYF
>TRBJ2-7|TRBD1|TRBV11-3|NA
TGTGCCAGCAGTCCTAGGGACAGCACTTTCTCCTACGAGCAGTACTTC
CASSPRDSTFSYEQYF
>TRBJ2-7|NA|TRBV27|NA
TGTGCCAGCAGCCAAGGCGAGGGGAGCCACGAGCAGTACTTC
CASSQGEGSHEQYF
>TRBJ2-2|NA|TRBV6-1|NA
TGTGCCAGCACCCCGGGGCCTACGAACACCGGGGAGCTGTTTTTT
CASTPGPTNTGELFF
>TRBJ1-1|NA|TRBV6-5|NA
TGTGCCAGCAGTTATGTACTGCCTATGAACACTGAAGCTTTCTTT
CASSYVLPMNTEAFF
>TRBJ1-1|NA|TRBV11-2|NA
TGTGCCAGCAGCTTAGATCGAGGGGGCACTGAAGCTTTCTTT
CASSLDRGGTEAFF
>TRBJ1-1|NA|TRBV7-9|once
TGTGCCAGCAGCGCGTCGTCATCGGGGAGGTGGTACACTGAAGCTTTCTTT
CASSASSSGRWYTEAFF
>TRBJ2-1|NA|TRBV21-1|NA
TGTGCCAGCAGCAATATGAGTCGGAATGAGCAGTTCTTC
CASSNMSRNEQFF
>TRBJ1-2|NA|TRBV7-2|NA
TGTGCCAGCAGCGGAAATGGTCGTCGAGGCTACACCTTC
CASSGNGRRGYTF
>TRBJ1-2|TRBD1|TRBV6-5|NA
TGTGCCAGCAGTTACTCAACAGGGGTGAGAGATGGCTACACCTTC
CASSYSTGVRDGYTF
>TRBJ1-5|NA|TRBV20-1|few
TGCAGTGCTAGAGAGGGGAGCAATAGCAATCAGCCCCAGCATTTT
CSAREGSNSNQPQHF
>TRBJ2-2|NA|TRBV29-1|NA
TGCAGCGTTCGGGGCAGGGCTACCACCGGGGAGCTGTTTTTT
CSVRGRATTGELFF
>TRBJ2-2|NA|TRBV27|NA
TGTGCCACCAGGGGTCTGAGCGGAGCCGCGGCCACCGGGGAGCTGTTTTTT
CATRGLSGAAATGELFF
>TRBJ1-1|NA|TRBV27|NA
TGTGCCAGCAGTTTATTCTCACAGGGAAGGGGGAACACTGAAGCTTTCTTT
CASSLFSQGRGNTEAFF
>TRBJ2-2|TRBD1|TRBV11-3|few
TGTGCCAGCAGCCGGAGACAGGGGAACACCGGGGAGCTGTTTTTT
CASSRRQGNTGELFF
>TRBJ2-7|NA|TRBV11-3|NA
TGTGCCAGCAGCCCAGGGACTGAACGTGGGAACGAGCAGTACTTC
CASSPGTERGNEQYF
>TRBJ2-7|NA|TRBV20-1|NA
TGCAGTGCTAGAGTGGGGGGGGCCCCCTACGAGCAGTACTTC
CSARVGGAPYEQYF
>TRBJ2-1|NA|TRBV6-1|NA
TGTGCCAGCAGTCCCCAGGGGTTTTCCTACAATGAGCAGTTCTTC
CASSPQGFSYNEQFF
>TRBJ1-4|NA|TRBV19|NA
TGTGCCAGTAGGAGGACAGAGGAAAAACTGTTTTTT
CASRRTEEKLFF
>TRBJ2-3|TRBD2|TRBV5-4|NA
TGTGCCAGCAGCTTGTTACTAGCGGGGAACACAGATACGCAGTATTTT
CASSLLLAGNTDTQYF
>TRBJ1-3|TRBD1|TRBV20-1|NA
TGCGGAGGGCATCGGACAGGTCGCTCTGGAAACACCATATATTTT
CGGHRTGRSGNTIYF
>TRBJ1-6|TRBD1|TRBV11-2|NA
TGTGCCAGCAGCTTGGGGACAGGGTATTCCCGGAATTCACCCCTCCACTTT
CASSLGTGYSRNSPLHF
>TRBJ1-3|NA|TRBV15|few
TGTGCCACCAGCAGAGTTTCCTTAGGGTCCTTGACTGGAAACACCATATATTTT
CATSRVSLGSLTGNTIYF
>TRBJ2-3|NA|TRBV2|NA
TGTGCCAGCAGTCCCTCCTCTAGGGCAGATACGCAGTATTTT
CASSPSSRADTQYF
>TRBJ2-2|NA|TRBV20-1|NA
TGCAGTGCTAGAGTGGGCAGGGGTGGTTCCGGGGAGCTGTTTTTT
CSARVGRGGSGELFF
>TRBJ1-5|TRBD1|TRBV7-8|few
TGTGCCAGCAGCTCGACGTACCGGGACAGCCGCAATCAGCCCCAGCATTTT
CASSSTYRDSRNQPQHF
>TRBJ1-2|TRBD1|TRBV27|NA
TGTGCCAGCCGTGACAGGGCGGGCGGCTACACCTTC
CASRDRAGGYTF
>TRBJ2-5|NA|TRBV10-3|NA
TGTGCCATCAGAGACAGGGAGGGCCAAGAGACCCAGTACTTC
CAIRDREGQETQYF
>TRBJ1-2|NA|TRBV20-1|NA
TGCAGTGCTAGAGAGCAGGGGCGGTATGGCTACACCTTC
CSAREQGRYGYTF
>TRBJ1-1|NA|TRBV15|NA
TGTGCCACCAGCAGAGATACCCGGGACACTGAAGCTTTCTTT
CATSRDTRDTEAFF
>TRBJ2-3|TRBD1|TRBV20-1|NA
TGCAGTGCTATCGCGGACAGGGGGTTTGCAGATACGCAGTATTTT
CSAIADRGFADTQYF
>TRBJ2-5|TRBD1|TRBV10-3|NA
TGTGCCATCAGTGAAGGACAGGGGGTTAGGACCCAGTACTTC
CAISEGQGVRTQYF
>TRBJ2-1|NA|TRBV5-1|NA
TGCGCCAGCAGCTTGCTAGGCGTCGACAATGAGCAGTTCTTC
CASSLLGVDNEQFF
>TRBJ1-2|TRBD1|TRBV29-1|NA
TGCAGCGTCTCCCGGGACAGAGCTAACTATGGCTACACCTTC
CSVSRDRANYGYTF
>TRBJ1-2|NA|TRBV30|NA
TGTGCCTGGCTGGGGGACCGGTACTATGGCTACACCTTC
CAWLGDRYYGYTF
>TRBJ2-5|NA|TRBV27|NA
TGTGCCAGCAGTTTATCGGGATACCAAGAGACCCAGTACTTC
CASSLSGYQETQYF
>TRBJ1-2|NA|TRBV20-1|NA
TGCAGTGCAAGGGACGGGGCTAACTATGGCTACACCTTC
CSARDGANYGYTF
>TRBJ1-1|NA|TRBV7-2|NA
TGTGCCAGCAGCTTAGACAGGGTGAACACTGAAGCTTTCTTT
CASSLDRVNTEAFF
>TRBJ2-1|TRBD1|TRBV2|NA
TGTGCCAGCATCCCCGGGACAGGGAGTTACAATGAGCAGTTCTTC
CASIPGTGSYNEQFF
>TRBJ1-1|NA|TRBV9|NA
TGTGCCAGCAGCGCCAAGGGTTCTGCGAGCACTGAAGCTTTCTTT
CASSAKGSASTEAFF
>TRBJ1-2|TRBD1|TRBV7-2|NA
TGTGCCAGCAGCTTAGCTCCAGGACAGGGAGGCTATGGCTACACCTTC
CASSLAPGQGGYGYTF
>TRBJ2-4|TRBD2|TRBV20-1|NA
TGCAGTGCTGGGGAGGGAATAGCCAAAAACATTCAGTACTTC
CSAGEGIAKNIQYF
>TRBJ2-5|TRBD1|TRBV7-6|NA
TGTGCCAGCAGCTTAGTTTCCCCAGGACAGGGGGCCCGGGAGACCCAGTACTTC
CASSLVSPGQGARETQYF